This TCR beta chain came from a study of regulatory T cells in long-lasting Graves disease. In this sample, this clonotype turned up many times. In germline, CDR1 is MNHEY, CDR2 SVGEGT. The CDR3 loop spans 14 amino acids. Deletions cut 0 bases from V and 1 base from J, with 7 bases between. Time point defined: newly diagnosed GD, antithyroid drugs for less than 3 months. There was RNA extracted from PBMCs, and the TCR library was made from it. Investigators prepared the TCR beta libraries by applying iRepertoire HTBI primers and Arm-PCR of CDR3 regions. A single record per CDR3 protein comes from TCRdb applying MiXCR to the multiplex PCR reads. The sample records roughly 610,000 distinct CDR3 sequences, 15% to 20% being singletons. The sample was also linked to a second study, of T cells in Graves' hyperthyroidism and ophthalmopathy. That source reports: Together with thyroid ultrasound, orbital computed tomography, serum thyroxine and TRAb, clinical symptoms were used for diagnoses.

The TCR originated in a man aged 18-30 years with Graves disease. The specimen comprised peripheral blood mononuclear cells (PBMCs), sampled at new diagnosis, from a patient treated with antithyroid drugs. The rearrangement uses TRBV6-2 or TRBV6-3 and TRBJ2-7; D is undetermined. CDR3 residues: CASSYSAPSYEQYF. In DNA, the CDR3 is TGTGCCAGCAGTTACTCTGCTCCTTCCTACGAGCAGTACTTC.